Presented here are 32 T cell receptor beta chains from one specimen sequenced in a study of control samples from healthy donors and cancer patients. The method was immunoSEQ multiplex PCR; TCRdb's version includes in-frame clones alone and lacks a portion of them. The sample lists about 94,000 clones, 75% to 95% occurring once. The sequencing input was blood. These receptors were obtained from a woman under 30 in good health.

The chain employs TRBV28 and TRBJ1-1; D ambiguous. Per the germline V gene, CDR1 is MDHEN and CDR2 is SYDVKM. CDR3 length equals 14 residues. Trimming cost V 5 bases and J 2 bases, with 12 bases left between them. CDR3 DNA: TGTGCCAGCAGTCCACCACGTGTAAACACTGAAGCTTTCTTT. Amino acids: CASSPPRVNTEAFF.

V gene TRBV5-1 combines with J gene TRBJ1-1; possibly TRBD1 for D (5 bases). Germline loops: CDR1 SGHRS, CDR2 YFSETQ. The germline V and J ends were trimmed by 0 bases and 3 bases, with 12 bases remaining between them. The CDR3 extends over 15 amino acids. CDR3 in amino acids: CASSLAGLRDTEAFF. CDR3 bases: TGCGCCAGCAGCTTGGCGGGACTTCGGGACACTGAAGCTTTCTTT.

V and J are TRBV5-1 and TRBJ1-3; maybe TRBD1 (6 bases). V lost 7 bases to trimming and J lost 0 bases, with 8 bases between them. Germline V gene data show CDR1 as SGHRS and CDR2 as YFSETQ. The length of the CDR3 is 13 residues. In DNA form, the CDR3 reads TGCGCCAGCCAACAGGGCTCTGGAAACACCATATATTTT. Translation gives CASQQGSGNTIYF.

This chain links TRBV27 with TRBJ2-7, with D possibly being TRBD1 (5 bases). Germline CDR1 is MNHEY and CDR2 is SMNVEV (reference sequence). The CDR3 length is 14 residues. The V end was cut by 3 bases, the J end by 6 bases, with 15 bases between. Here the CDR3 DNA reads TGTGCCAGCAGTTTTATGGACATTTTAGGCGAGCAGTACTTC. Its translation is CASSFMDILGEQYF.

V is TRBV18 and J is TRBJ2-2; D may be TRBD2 (5 bases). V lost 6 bases to trimming and J lost 1 base, with 12 bases between them. This CDR3 has 15 amino acids. CDR1 and CDR2 (germline): KGHSH, LQKENI. CDR3 sequence (DNA): TGTGCCAGCTCGCTCGGAGCGGTGAACACCGGGGAGCTGTTTTTT. It yields the protein CASSLGAVNTGELFF.

The J gene is TRBJ2-7, the V gene TRBV27, with 9 positions matching TRBD1. Trimming at V came to 4 bases and at J to 3 bases, leaving 4 bases not matched to a gene. The CDR3 spans 14 residues. The germline V gene has CDR1 MNHEY and CDR2 SMNVEV (reference sequence). The CDR3 DNA is TGTGCCAGCAGTTCCCGGGACAGGGTCTACGAGCAGTACTTC. This gives the protein CASSSRDRVYEQYF.

The V call is TRBV28, the J call TRBJ1-5; D call uncertain. V lost 10 bases to trimming and J lost 0 bases, with 13 bases between them. This CDR3 has 14 amino acids. CDR1 is MDHEN, CDR2 SYDVKM, per germline. CDR3 sequence: CATRTVDSNQPQHF. The CDR3 region has the DNA TGTGCCACACGGACGGTTGATAGCAATCAGCCCCAGCATTTT.

Details on this clone: Additional DNA sequences in this sample encode the identical CDR3. The chain links TRBV7-9 to TRBJ1-1; the D is unclear. Looked up from germline, CDR1 is SEHNR and CDR2 is FQNEAQ (reference sequence). V gave up 0 bases and J gave up 2 bases, with 4 bases separating them. This CDR3 spans 13 amino acids. The CDR3 DNA reads as TGTGCCAGCAGCTTAGCAGAAAACACTGAAGCTTTCTTT. This codes for CASSLAENTEAFF.

The chain employs TRBV2 and TRBJ2-7; D gene ambiguous. CDR1 and CDR2 from the germline V gene are SNHLY and FYNNEI. Trimming removed 1 base from V and 6 bases from J, with 7 bases in between. The CDR3 totals 12 residues. The CDR3 DNA is TGTGCCAGCAGTGAAGGTTACGGCGAGCAGTACTTC. Translating it yields CASSEGYGEQYF.

This rearrangement joins TRBV19 to TRBJ1-2, with 9 bases aligning to TRBD1. The CDR3 is 15 residues long. Trimming took 2 bases from V and 4 from J; bases not matched to a gene: 5. CDR1 and CDR2 (germline): LNHDA, SQIVND (reference sequence). CDR3 bases: TGTGCCAGTAGTATAAAGACAGGGGGTTCCTATGGCTACACCTTC. Its translation: CASSIKTGGSYGYTF.

The chain links TRBV11-2 to TRBJ1-5; the D is unclear. V lost 4 bases, J lost 5 bases, and 9 bases lay in between. This CDR3 is built from 13 residues. CDR1 is SGHAT, CDR2 FQNNGV, per germline. The CDR3 DNA sequence: TGTGCCAGCAGCTCCCTGGGATATCAGCCCCAGCATTTT. Amino acid sequence: CASSSLGYQPQHF.

The chain recombines TRBV29-1 with TRBJ2-5, with D tentatively TRBD1 (5 bases). V lost 3 bases, J lost 3 bases, and 17 bases lay in between. This CDR3 is built from 15 residues. Per germline, CDR1 SQVTM and CDR2 ANQGSEA. CDR3 protein: CSVDAPGINEETQYF. The CDR3, as DNA: TGCAGCGTTGATGCTCCAGGGATTAATGAAGAGACCCAGTACTTC.

The chain combines TRBV7-7 with TRBJ2-5, with a possible D match to TRBD2 (5 bases). Germline values: CDR1 SSHAT, CDR2 FNYEAQ (reference sequence). V was shortened by 1 base and J by 2 bases, with 11 bases between the two germline ends. This CDR3 region has 15 residues. The CDR3 region is CASSLGGSGQETQYF. The CDR3 DNA follows: TGTGCCAGCAGCTTAGGCGGGTCTGGACAAGAGACCCAGTACTTC.

The V gene is TRBV7-8, the J gene TRBJ1-3; D unresolved. In germline, CDR1 is SGHVS, CDR2 FQNEAQ. V was shortened by 5 bases and J by 0 bases, with 11 bases between the two germline ends. The CDR3 runs 15 residues. CDR3 nucleotides: TGTGCCAGCAGCCTCCAGGTTACCTCTGGAAACACCATATATTTT. It translates to CASSLQVTSGNTIYF.

As DNA, the CDR3 is TGTGCCAGCAGCTCAGGGGCGGCAACTAACTATGGCTACACCTTC. It translates to CASSSGAATNYGYTF. This sequence joins TRBV9 and TRBJ1-2; D perhaps matches TRBD1 (6 bases). With 4 bases removed from V and 0 bases from J, the gap between germline ends came to 13 bases. Germline CDR1 reads SGDLS; CDR2 reads YYNGEE. This CDR3 is built from 15 residues.

The chain carries TRBV7-9 and TRBJ2-7; TRBD1 matches 8 bases. V dropped 2 bases and J dropped 4; count of bases not matched to a gene: 7. Germline lookup yields CDR1 SEHNR and CDR2 FQNEAQ (reference sequence). The CDR3 has 15 residues. CDR3: CASSLQATGEYEQYF. The CDR3 DNA reads as TGTGCCAGCAGCTTACAAGCGACAGGGGAATACGAGCAGTACTTC.

The chain employs TRBV5-6 and TRBJ1-1; TRBD1 is a possible D gene (6 bases). In germline, CDR1 is SGHDT, CDR2 YYEEEE. The CDR3 is 16 residues long. The germline V and J ends were trimmed by 1 base and 5 bases, with 18 bases remaining between them. The CDR3 DNA reads as TGTGCCAGCAGCTTGTTCGGGGGCGAGGTTGGTACTGAAGCTTTCTTT. This encodes CASSLFGGEVGTEAFF.

CDR3 DNA sequence: TGTGCCAGCAGTGAAGCTGTTTGGGGGATGGGCTACACCTTC. It is translated as CASSEAVWGMGYTF. The chain combines TRBV6-1 with TRBJ1-2; tentative D call: TRBD1 (5 bases). The CDR3 extends over 14 amino acids. Looked up from germline, CDR1 is MNHNS and CDR2 is SASEGT. The V gene lost 0 bases and the J gene lost 8 bases, with 13 bases spanning the gap.

CDR3 region: CASSIGFTGEDEKLFF. The CDR3 region has the DNA TGTGCCAGTAGTATAGGATTTACAGGGGAAGATGAAAAACTGTTTTTT. The chain combines TRBV19 with TRBJ1-4; 7 bases are shared with TRBD1. J lost 6 bases, V lost 1 base, and 8 bases had no gene match. The germline gives CDR1 LNHDA, CDR2 SQIVND (reference sequence). The CDR3 runs 16 residues.

The CDR3 loop is CASSLTGGLDYGYTF. DNA of the CDR3: TGTGCCAGCAGCTTAACCGGGGGCCTCGACTATGGCTACACCTTC. The chain combines TRBV7-3 with TRBJ1-2; D perhaps matches TRBD1 (6 bases). The CDR3 totals 15 residues. V was cut by 0 bases and J by 3 bases, with 11 bases left in between. Germline V CDR1 and CDR2: SGHTA, FQGTGA.

V and J are TRBV28 and TRBJ1-2; possibly TRBD1 for D (5 bases). The CDR3 spans 15 residues. The germline gives CDR1 MDHEN, CDR2 SYDVKM. With 2 bases removed from V and 2 bases from J, the gap between germline ends came to 12 bases. CDR3 amino acids: CASSLLQGTNYGYTF. The CDR3 DNA sequence: TGTGCCAGCAGTTTACTTCAGGGTACCAACTATGGCTACACCTTC.

This rearrangement joins TRBV14 to TRBJ1-6, with a tentative D call TRBD1 (5 bases). The CDR3 has 11 amino acids. Between the trimmed V and J ends, which lost 1 base and 13 bases, there was a span of 5 bases. Germline loops: CDR1 SGHDN, CDR2 FVKESK. This CDR3 reads CASSQGGPLHF. For the CDR3, the DNA is TGTGCCAGCAGCCAAGGGGGCCCCCTCCACTTT.

The chain recombines TRBV7-8 with TRBJ1-5; unclear D gene. The CDR3 is made up of 14 amino acids. V lost 1 base to trimming and J lost 4 bases, with 8 bases between them. CDR1 and CDR2 (germline): SGHVS, FQNEAQ. CDR3 DNA: TGTGCCAGCAGCTTAGGCACAGATAATCAGCCCCAGCATTTT. Amino acids: CASSLGTDNQPQHF.

This rearrangement joins TRBV27 to TRBJ2-5, with D possibly being TRBD1 or TRBD2 (5 bases each). Germline lookup yields CDR1 MNHEY and CDR2 SMNVEV (reference sequence). The CDR3 length is 14 residues. V was clipped by 4 bases and J by 1 base, with 10 bases between them. For the CDR3, the DNA is TGTGCCAGCAGTTCACGGGGCCCCCAAGAGACCCAGTACTTC. Translated: CASSSRGPQETQYF.

This rearrangement joins TRBV7-6 to TRBJ2-2, with 7 nucleotides matching TRBD2. Losses at the gene ends were 5 bases for V and 7 bases for J; bases not matched to a gene: 13. CDR3 size: 16 residues. Germline loops: CDR1 SGHVS, CDR2 FNYEAQ. This chain's CDR3 is CASSPGSGVAGGELFF. The CDR3 DNA is TGTGCCAGCAGCCCCGGGAGCGGGGTAGCTGGCGGGGAGCTGTTTTTT.

The chain has TRBV12-5 and TRBJ2-3; 10 bases align to TRBD2. Germline trimming cut 1 base from V and 13 bases from J; bases unmatched to any gene: 5. The CDR3 sequence is 13 residues long. Germline lookup yields CDR1 LGHNT and CDR2 FRNRAP. The CDR3 region is CASGLDTSGAEYF. The DNA for the CDR3 is TGTGCTAGTGGTTTGGACACTAGCGGGGCGGAGTATTTT.

The chain combines TRBV7-2 with TRBJ2-2; the D gene is possibly TRBD1 (6 bases). This CDR3 spans 13 amino acids. V dropped 4 bases and J dropped 7 bases, with 10 bases sitting between them. Germline V lookup: CDR1 SGHTA, CDR2 FQGNSA. Here the CDR3 DNA reads TGTGCCAGCAGCTGGGACACCAACGGGGAGCTGTTTTTT. Its protein product is CASSWDTNGELFF.

The chain has TRBV5-1 and TRBJ1-2, with TRBD1 identical over 7 bases. The length of the CDR3 is 13 residues. V was pared by 3 bases and J by 2 bases, with 1 base of the junction left unmatched. Germline V CDR1 and CDR2: SGHRS, YFSETQ. CDR3 loop: CASSSGQNYGYTF. The CDR3 DNA sequence: TGCGCCAGCAGCTCGGGACAGAACTATGGCTACACCTTC. The full variable domain, rest sourced from reference TRBV5-1 and TRBJ1-2, is KAGVTQTPRYLIKTRGQQVTLSCSPISGHRSVSWYQQTPGQGLQFLFEYFSETQRNKGNFPGRFSGRQFSNSRSEMNVSTLELGDSALYLCASSSGQNYGYTFGSGTRLTVV.

The chain is built from TRBV20-1 and TRBJ2-7, with D unclear. V lost 1 base, J lost 5 bases, and 6 bases lay in between. Germline loops: CDR1 DFQATT, CDR2 SNEGSKA (reference sequence). The CDR3 covers 11 residues. The CDR3 sequence is CSARGGHEQYF. Written as DNA, the CDR3 is TGCAGTGCTAGAGGGGGTCACGAGCAGTACTTC.

The chain joins TRBV9 to TRBJ1-2; unclear D gene. The CDR3 has 13 residues. Trimming took 0 bases from V and 6 from J, leaving 9 bases between them. Germline CDR1 is SGDLS and CDR2 is YYNGEE. The CDR3 DNA reads TGTGCCAGCAGCGTAGTGGAGGGTAATGGCTACACCTTC. This translates into CASSVVEGNGYTF.

This chain uses TRBV9 with TRBJ2-3, with 10 positions matching TRBD2. Germline CDR1 and CDR2: SGDLS and YYNGEE. Germline trimming cut 4 bases from V and 2 bases from J; bases unmatched to any gene: 7. This CDR3 has 16 residues. CDR3 in DNA: TGTGCCAGCAGCTCCCGGACTAGCGGATTCACAGATACGCAGTATTTT. Its protein is CASSSRTSGFTDTQYF. The full variable domain, its missing parts supplied by reference TRBV9 and TRBJ2-3, is DSGVTQTPKHLITATGQRVTLRCSPRSGDLSVYWYQQSLDQGLQFLIQYYNGEERAKGNILERFSAQQFPDLHSELNLSSLELGDSALYFCASSSRTSGFTDTQYFGPGTRLTVL.

This sequence joins TRBV24-1 and TRBJ2-5; 7 bases line up with TRBD1. V trimming: 3 bases; J trimming: 5 bases; junction bases outside the gene matches: 8. The CDR3 covers 15 residues. Germline loops: CDR1 KGHDR, CDR2 SFDVKD. CDR3: CATSDPEQGMETQYF. DNA for the CDR3: TGTGCCACCAGTGATCCTGAACAGGGGATGGAGACCCAGTACTTC.